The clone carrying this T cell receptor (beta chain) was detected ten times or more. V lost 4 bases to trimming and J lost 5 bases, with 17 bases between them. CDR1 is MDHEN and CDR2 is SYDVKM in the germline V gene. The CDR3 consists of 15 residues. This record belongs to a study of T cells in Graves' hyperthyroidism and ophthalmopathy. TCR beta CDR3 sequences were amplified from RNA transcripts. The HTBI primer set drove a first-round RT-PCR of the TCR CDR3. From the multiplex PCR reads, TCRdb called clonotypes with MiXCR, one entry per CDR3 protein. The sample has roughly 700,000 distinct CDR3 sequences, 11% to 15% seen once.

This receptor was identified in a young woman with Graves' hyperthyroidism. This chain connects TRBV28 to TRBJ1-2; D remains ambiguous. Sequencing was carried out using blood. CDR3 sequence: CASSSGRSIVYGYTF. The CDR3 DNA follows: TGTGCCAGCAGTTCCGGTCGGTCGATTGTATATGGCTACACCTTC.